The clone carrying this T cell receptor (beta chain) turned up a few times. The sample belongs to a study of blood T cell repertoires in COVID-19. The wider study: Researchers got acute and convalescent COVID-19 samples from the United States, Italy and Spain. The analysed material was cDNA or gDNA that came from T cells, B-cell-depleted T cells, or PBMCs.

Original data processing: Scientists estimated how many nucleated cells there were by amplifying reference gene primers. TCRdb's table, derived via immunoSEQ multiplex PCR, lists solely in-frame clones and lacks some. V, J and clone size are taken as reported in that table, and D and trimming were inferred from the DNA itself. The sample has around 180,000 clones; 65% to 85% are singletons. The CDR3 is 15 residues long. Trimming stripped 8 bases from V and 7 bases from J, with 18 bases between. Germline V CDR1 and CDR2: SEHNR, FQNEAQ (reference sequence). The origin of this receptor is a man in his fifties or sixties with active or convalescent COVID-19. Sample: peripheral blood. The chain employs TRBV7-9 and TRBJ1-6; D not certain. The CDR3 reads CASQKEVQLNSPLHF. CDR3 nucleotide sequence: TGTGCCAGCCAGAAGGAGGTCCAACTCAATTCACCCCTCCACTTT.